The text below deals with one T cell receptor beta chain. Its target is unknown. Each CDR3 protein gets one entry after TCRdb re-called the 5' RACE reads with MiXCR. This sample has a few hundred thousand distinct CDR3 sequences, with 15% to 20% found just once. The sample comes from a study of identical twins. Study conclusions and caveats: The study reached conclusions through statistical analysis that was cross-sectional, not following the same donors.

The sample was naive T cells sorted from blood. The TCR was taken from a man aged 45-65 years in good health.

The chain's CDR3 is CAKRTGGTEAFF. CDR3 DNA: TGTGCCAAGAGAACAGGGGGGACTGAAGCTTTCTTT. The rearrangement joins TRBV10-3 to TRBJ1-1; 8 nucleotides agree with TRBD1. Germline V gene lookup returns CDR1 ENHRY and CDR2 SYGVKD. The junction had 6 bases not matched to a gene; V was cut back by 10 bases and J by 5 bases. CDR3 size: 12 residues.